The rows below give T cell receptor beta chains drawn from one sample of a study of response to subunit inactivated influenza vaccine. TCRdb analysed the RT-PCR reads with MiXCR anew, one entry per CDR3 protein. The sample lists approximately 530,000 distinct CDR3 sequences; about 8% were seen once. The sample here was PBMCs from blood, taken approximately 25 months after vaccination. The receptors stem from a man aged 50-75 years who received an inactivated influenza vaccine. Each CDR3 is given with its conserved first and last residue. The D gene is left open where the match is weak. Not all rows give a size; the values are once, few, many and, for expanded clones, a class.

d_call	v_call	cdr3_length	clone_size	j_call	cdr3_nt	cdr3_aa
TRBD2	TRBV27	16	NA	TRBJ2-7	TGTGCCAGCAGTTTATTAGTAGGGCGGGAGCCGGCCGAGCAGTACTTC	CASSLLVGREPAEQYF
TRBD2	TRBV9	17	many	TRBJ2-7	TGTGCCAGCAGCGTAGGACCCTGGACTAGCGGGAGTTACGAGCAGTACTTC	CASSVGPWTSGSYEQYF
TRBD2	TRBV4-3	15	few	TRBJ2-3	TGCGCCAGCAGCCCTCCCGGGACTACCGTTCGGGGGATGTATTTT	CASSPPGTTVRGMYF
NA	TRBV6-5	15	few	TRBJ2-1	TGTGCCAGCAGTTACTCAAGGCACCAATACAATGAGCAGTTCTTC	CASSYSRHQYNEQFF
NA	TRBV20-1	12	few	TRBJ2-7	TGCAGTGCTGAGAGGAAGACCTACGAGCAGTACTTC	CSAERKTYEQYF
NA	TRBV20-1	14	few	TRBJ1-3	TGCAGTGCTCCCGACCGAGGGGAGGGAAACACCATATATTTT	CSAPDRGEGNTIYF
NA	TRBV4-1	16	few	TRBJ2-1	TGCGCCAGCAGCCCTTCGACAGGAAAAACTGATGGTGAGCAGTTCTTC	CASSPSTGKTDGEQFF
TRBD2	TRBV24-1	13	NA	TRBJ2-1	TGTGCCACTTCTAGCGGGACGTTCAATGAGCAGTTCTTC	CATSSGTFNEQFF
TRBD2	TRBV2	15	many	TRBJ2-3	TGTGCCAGCAGTGCAGGACTAGCGGTAGCAGATACGCAGTATTTT	CASSAGLAVADTQYF
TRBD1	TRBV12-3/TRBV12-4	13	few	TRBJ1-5	TGTGCCAGCAGTTTGAAGGGGGCCCAGCCCCAGCATTTT	CASSLKGAQPQHF
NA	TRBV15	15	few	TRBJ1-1	TGTGCCACCAGCAGAGACGCAAAAGCCAACACTGAAGCTTTCTTT	CATSRDAKANTEAFF
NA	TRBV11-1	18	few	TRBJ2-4	TGTGCCAGCAGCCCTCTGGGCAGGGTGGAGGTGGCCAAAAACATTCAGTACTTC	CASSPLGRVEVAKNIQYF
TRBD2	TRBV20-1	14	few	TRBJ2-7	TGCAGTGCTTTCCTGGCTAGCGGGACAAGCGAGCAGTACTTC	CSAFLASGTSEQYF
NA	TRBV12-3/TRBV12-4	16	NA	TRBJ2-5	TGTGCCAGCAGTTTAGCGTCCTCGGGCCGTGGAGAGACCCAGTACTTC	CASSLASSGRGETQYF
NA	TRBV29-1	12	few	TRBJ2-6	TGCAGCGCAGGGTCTGGGGCCAACGTCCTGACTTTC	CSAGSGANVLTF
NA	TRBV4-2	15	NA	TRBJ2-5	TGTGCCAGCAGCCAAGATCTCGGAACTAGTGAGACCCAGTACTTC	CASSQDLGTSETQYF
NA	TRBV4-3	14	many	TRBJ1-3	TGCGCCAGCAGCCAAGACTTAAGCGGAAACACCATATATTTT	CASSQDLSGNTIYF
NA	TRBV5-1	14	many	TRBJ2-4	TGCGCCAGCAGCTTGATCCAGATAACGGACATTCAGTACTTC	CASSLIQITDIQYF